This paragraph reports one T cell receptor (beta chain). Its antigen is as yet unknown. The sample originates from a study of T cell responses to AZD1222 COVID-19 vaccine. Study-wide results and limits: Only a handful of AZD1222 recipients tested seropositive at baseline.

Sequenced by immunoSEQ multiplex PCR; TCRdb stores in-frame clones only, minus some. The sample has around 99,000 clones; about nine tenths are singletons. Germline V gives CDR1 LNHDA, CDR2 SQIVND (reference sequence). CDR3 size: 14 residues. The V end was cut by 5 bases, the J end by 4 bases, with 12 bases between. The genes are TRBV19 and TRBJ1-5; no definite D call. The sequencing here drew on peripheral blood, taken 28 days after the second AZD1222 dose. The TCR was taken from an adult who received the AZD1222 COVID-19 vaccine. The CDR3 bases are TGTGCCAGTAGTCGAACCGCAGCTAATCAGCCCCAGCATTTT. It specifies CASSRTAANQPQHF.